This T cell receptor beta chain emerged from a study of early T cells in non-severe SARS-CoV-2 infection. Across the whole study: Bulk RNA from unsorted whole blood was sequenced; chains were unpaired. General study points: A preference for anti-spike CD8 responses marked VDJdb matching, which missed private and CD4 specificities.

Individual cDNA molecules each received unique molecular identifiers attached to them. One entry per CDR3 protein, called by TCRdb with MiXCR from the 5' RACE reads. This repertoire shows 26,000 or so distinct CDR3 sequences, under 5.5% found once; its top ten account for 5.5% to 7%. V lost 0 bases and J 5 bases, leaving 16 bases between the germline ends. Per the germline V gene, CDR1 is DFQATT and CDR2 is SNEGSKA (reference sequence). CDR3 length: 15 residues. This clonotype was seen many times. Antigen specificity is unknown. The rearrangement uses TRBV20-1 and TRBJ1-1, with D perhaps matching TRBD1 (6 bases). This sequence was found in an adult who was a healthcare worker with PCR-confirmed SARS-CoV-2 infection or an uninfected control (not recorded which). The sequencing used whole blood, collected at baseline. CDR3 protein: CSARDTGRGSTEAFF. Here the CDR3 DNA reads TGCAGTGCTAGAGATACAGGGAGGGGGTCTACTGAAGCTTTCTTT.